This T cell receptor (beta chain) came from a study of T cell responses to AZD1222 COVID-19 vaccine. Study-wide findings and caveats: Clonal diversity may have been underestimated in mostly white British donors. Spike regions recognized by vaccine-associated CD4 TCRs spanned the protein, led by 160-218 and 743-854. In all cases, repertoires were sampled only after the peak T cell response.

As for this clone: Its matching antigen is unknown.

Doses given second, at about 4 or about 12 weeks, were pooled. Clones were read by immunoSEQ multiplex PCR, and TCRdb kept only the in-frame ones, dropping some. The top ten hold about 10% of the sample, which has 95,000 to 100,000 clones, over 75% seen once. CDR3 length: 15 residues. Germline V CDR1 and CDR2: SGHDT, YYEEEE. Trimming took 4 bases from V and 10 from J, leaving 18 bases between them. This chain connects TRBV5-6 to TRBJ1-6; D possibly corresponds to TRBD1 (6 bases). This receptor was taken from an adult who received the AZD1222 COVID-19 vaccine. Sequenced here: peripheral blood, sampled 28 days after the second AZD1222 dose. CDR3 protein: CASSHGGGTGSPLHF. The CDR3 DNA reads TGTGCCAGCAGCCACGGGGGGGGCACGGGATCACCCCTCCACTTT.